These T cell receptor beta chains were read from a single sample in a study of preoperative IRX-2 immunotherapy in early breast cancer. The method was immunoSEQ multiplex PCR; TCRdb's version includes in-frame clones alone and lacks a portion of them. Seen here are 35,000 to 40,000 clones, 80% to 90% observed once, and the top ten hold about 1.5%. Source: lymph node tissue, taken after IRX-2 immunotherapy. These receptors were taken from a human donor with breast cancer. Each CDR3 is given without its conserved first and last residue.

cdr3_aa: ATGTLGTDTQY
j_call: TRBJ2-3
v_call: TRBV12-5

cdr3_aa: ASSQGTSTNEKLF
j_call: TRBJ1-4
v_call: TRBV1

cdr3_aa: ASLGFGGSYEQY
j_call: TRBJ2-7
v_call: TRBV6-8

cdr3_aa: ASSRLTSGQETQY
j_call: TRBJ2-5
v_call: TRBV5-1

cdr3_aa: ASSPTVNTEAF
j_call: TRBJ1-1
v_call: TRBV18

cdr3_aa: ASSLEGGMATNEKLF
j_call: TRBJ1-4
v_call: TRBV5-1

cdr3_aa: ASSLAAGGDTQY
j_call: TRBJ2-3
v_call: TRBV11-3

cdr3_aa: ASSSSEITEAF
j_call: TRBJ1-1
v_call: TRBV19

cdr3_aa: ASREIPGQKAYEQY
j_call: TRBJ2-7
v_call: TRBV6-8

cdr3_aa: ASSPTGTYEQY
j_call: TRBJ2-7
v_call: TRBV10-1

cdr3_aa: ASSQEGSTDTGELF
j_call: TRBJ2-2
v_call: TRBV4-1

cdr3_aa: ASRLAGIRGNSPLH
j_call: TRBJ1-6
v_call: TRBV28

cdr3_aa: ASSYSTTQPQH
j_call: TRBJ1-5
v_call: TRBV6-8

cdr3_aa: ASSFWGSGNTIY
j_call: TRBJ1-3
v_call: TRBV11-3

cdr3_aa: ASRPGQTYNEQF
j_call: TRBJ2-1
v_call: TRBV6-8

cdr3_aa: ASSYSTKLAGSQETQY
j_call: TRBJ2-5
v_call: TRBV6-8

cdr3_aa: ATSGGTKTYEQY
j_call: TRBJ2-7
v_call: TRBV19

cdr3_aa: ASRNSQASYEQY
j_call: TRBJ2-7
v_call: TRBV28

cdr3_aa: ASRGSTDTQY
j_call: TRBJ2-3
v_call: TRBV19

cdr3_aa: ASSRIRGDTGELF
j_call: TRBJ2-2
v_call: TRBV5-1

cdr3_aa: ASSPRAGNTIY
j_call: TRBJ1-3
v_call: TRBV7-1

cdr3_aa: ASSLVGSGNTIY
j_call: TRBJ1-3
v_call: TRBV5-1

cdr3_aa: ASSLQGRGYT
j_call: TRBJ1-2
v_call: TRBV6-8

cdr3_aa: ATSREVGLGGSGNTIY
j_call: TRBJ1-3
v_call: TRBV15

cdr3_aa: ASSSRLNTEAF
j_call: TRBJ1-1
v_call: TRBV28

cdr3_aa: ASLGTGLLGYT
j_call: TRBJ1-2
v_call: TRBV19

cdr3_aa: ASRSASISNNQPQH
j_call: TRBJ1-5
v_call: TRBV28

cdr3_aa: ASTSDTGELF
j_call: TRBJ2-2
v_call: TRBV10-2

cdr3_aa: ASSIDLAGGLLEETQY
j_call: TRBJ2-5
v_call: TRBV19

cdr3_aa: ASSYTGAGNTIY
j_call: TRBJ1-3
v_call: TRBV9